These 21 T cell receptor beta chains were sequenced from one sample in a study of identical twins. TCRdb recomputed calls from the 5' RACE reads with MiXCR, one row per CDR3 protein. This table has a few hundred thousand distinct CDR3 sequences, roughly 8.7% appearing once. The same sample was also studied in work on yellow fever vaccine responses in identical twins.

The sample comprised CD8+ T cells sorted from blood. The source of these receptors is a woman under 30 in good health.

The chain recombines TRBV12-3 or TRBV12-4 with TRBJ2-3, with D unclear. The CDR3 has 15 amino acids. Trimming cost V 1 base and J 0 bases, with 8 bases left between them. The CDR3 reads CASSLEGWSTDTQYF. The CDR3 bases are TGTGCCAGCAGTTTAGAGGGCTGGAGCACAGATACGCAGTATTTT.

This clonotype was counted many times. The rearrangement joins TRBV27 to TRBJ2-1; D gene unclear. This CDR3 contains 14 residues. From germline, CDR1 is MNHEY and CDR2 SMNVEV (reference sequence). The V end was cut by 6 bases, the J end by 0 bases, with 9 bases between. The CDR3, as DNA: TGTGCCAGCAGCTTAGGCGGCTCCTACAATGAGCAGTTCTTC. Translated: CASSLGGSYNEQFF.

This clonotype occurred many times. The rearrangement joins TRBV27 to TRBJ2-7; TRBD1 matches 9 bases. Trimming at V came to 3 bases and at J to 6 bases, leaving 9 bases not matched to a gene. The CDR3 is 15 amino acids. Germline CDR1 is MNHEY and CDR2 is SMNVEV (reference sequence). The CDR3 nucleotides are TGTGCCAGCAGTTTCGGGACAGGGAGCGAGGGCGAGCAGTACTTC. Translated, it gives CASSFGTGSEGEQYF.

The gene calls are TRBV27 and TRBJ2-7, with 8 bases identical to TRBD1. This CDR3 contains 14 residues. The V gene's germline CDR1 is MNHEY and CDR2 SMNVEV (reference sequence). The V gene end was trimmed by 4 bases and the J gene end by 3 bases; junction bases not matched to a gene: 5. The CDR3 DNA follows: TGTGCCAGCAGTTACCTAGGACAGGGCTACGAGCAGTACTTC. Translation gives CASSYLGQGYEQYF.

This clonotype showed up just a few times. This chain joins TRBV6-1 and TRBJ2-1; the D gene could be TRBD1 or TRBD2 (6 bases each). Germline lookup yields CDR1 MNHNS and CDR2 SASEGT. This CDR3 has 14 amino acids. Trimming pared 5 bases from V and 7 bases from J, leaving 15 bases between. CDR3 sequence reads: CASSPRGLWNEQFF. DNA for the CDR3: TGTGCCAGCAGTCCCAGGGGACTCTGGAATGAGCAGTTCTTC.

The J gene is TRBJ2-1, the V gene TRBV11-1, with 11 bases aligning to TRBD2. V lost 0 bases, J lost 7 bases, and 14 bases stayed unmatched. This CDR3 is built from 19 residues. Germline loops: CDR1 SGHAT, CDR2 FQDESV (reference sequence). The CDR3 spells CASSLAPLAGDERNNEQFF. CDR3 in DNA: TGTGCCAGCAGCTTAGCCCCACTAGCGGGAGACGAACGAAATAATGAGCAGTTCTTC.

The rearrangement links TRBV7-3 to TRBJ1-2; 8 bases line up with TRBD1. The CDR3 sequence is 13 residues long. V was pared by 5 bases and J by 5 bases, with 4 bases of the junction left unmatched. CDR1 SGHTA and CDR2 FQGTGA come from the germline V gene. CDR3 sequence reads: CASSPDRDYGYTF. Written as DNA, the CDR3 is TGTGCCAGCAGCCCGGACAGGGATTATGGCTACACCTTC.

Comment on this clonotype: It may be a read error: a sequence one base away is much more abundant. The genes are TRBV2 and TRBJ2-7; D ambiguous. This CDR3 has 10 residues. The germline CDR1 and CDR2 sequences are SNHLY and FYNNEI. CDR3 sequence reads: CASSGTEQCF. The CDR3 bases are TGTGCCAGCAGTGGGACCGAGCAGTGCTTC.

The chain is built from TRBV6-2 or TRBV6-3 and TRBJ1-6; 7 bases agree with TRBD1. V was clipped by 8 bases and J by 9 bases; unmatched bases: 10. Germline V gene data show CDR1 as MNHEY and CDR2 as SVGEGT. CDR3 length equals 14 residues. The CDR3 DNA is TGTGCCAGCTCGTCCAGGGACAGTAGTTCACCCCTCCACTTT. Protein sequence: CASSSRDSSSPLHF.

The CDR3 loop reads CAISALGGQGKFPTSGSYYEQYF. CDR3 in DNA: TGTGCCATCAGTGCCCTCGGGGGACAGGGCAAATTTCCGACTAGCGGGAGTTACTACGAGCAGTACTTC. The chain is built from TRBV10-3 and TRBJ2-7; 12 nucleotides align to TRBD2. The CDR3 runs 23 residues. Germline V gene lookup returns CDR1 ENHRY and CDR2 SYGVKD. J was trimmed by 3 bases and V by 4 bases; bases with no gene match: 28.

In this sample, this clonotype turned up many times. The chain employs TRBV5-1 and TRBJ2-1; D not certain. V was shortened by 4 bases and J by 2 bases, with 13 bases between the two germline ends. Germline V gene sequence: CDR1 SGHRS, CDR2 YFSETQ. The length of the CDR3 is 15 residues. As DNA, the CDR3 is TGCGCCAGCAGCGCCGGAAGTGTGCCCTACAATGAGCAGTTCTTC. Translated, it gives CASSAGSVPYNEQFF.

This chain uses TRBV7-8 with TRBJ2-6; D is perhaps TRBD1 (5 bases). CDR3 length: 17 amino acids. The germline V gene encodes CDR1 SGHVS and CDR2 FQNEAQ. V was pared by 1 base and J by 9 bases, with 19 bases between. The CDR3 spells CASSLDLEGANGNVLTF. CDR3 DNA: TGTGCCAGCAGCTTAGACCTTGAAGGGGCAAACGGCAACGTCCTGACTTTC.

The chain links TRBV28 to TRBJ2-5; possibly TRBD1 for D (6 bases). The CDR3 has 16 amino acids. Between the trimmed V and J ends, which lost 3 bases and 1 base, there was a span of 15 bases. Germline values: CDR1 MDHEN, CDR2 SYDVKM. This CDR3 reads CASSFRSDSSQETQYF. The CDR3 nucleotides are TGTGCCAGCAGTTTTCGATCGGACAGTTCCCAAGAGACCCAGTACTTC.

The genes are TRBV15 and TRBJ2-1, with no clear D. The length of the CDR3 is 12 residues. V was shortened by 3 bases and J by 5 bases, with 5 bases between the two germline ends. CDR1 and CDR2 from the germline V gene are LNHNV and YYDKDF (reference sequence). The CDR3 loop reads CATSRGNNEQFF. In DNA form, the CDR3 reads TGTGCCACCAGCAGGGGAAACAATGAGCAGTTCTTC.

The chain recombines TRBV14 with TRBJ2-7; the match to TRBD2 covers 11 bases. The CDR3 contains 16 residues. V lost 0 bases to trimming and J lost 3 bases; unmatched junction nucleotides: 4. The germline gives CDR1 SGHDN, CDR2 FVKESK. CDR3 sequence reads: CASSQDGTSGYYEQYF. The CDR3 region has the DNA TGTGCCAGCAGCCAAGATGGGACTAGCGGCTACTACGAGCAGTACTTC.

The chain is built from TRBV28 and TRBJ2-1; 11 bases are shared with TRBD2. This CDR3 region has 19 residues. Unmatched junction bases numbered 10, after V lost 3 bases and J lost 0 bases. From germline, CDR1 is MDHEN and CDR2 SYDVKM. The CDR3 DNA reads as TGTGCCAGCAGTTTCTCCCTAGCGGGAGGCCCGAGCTCCTACAATGAGCAGTTCTTC. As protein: CASSFSLAGGPSSYNEQFF.

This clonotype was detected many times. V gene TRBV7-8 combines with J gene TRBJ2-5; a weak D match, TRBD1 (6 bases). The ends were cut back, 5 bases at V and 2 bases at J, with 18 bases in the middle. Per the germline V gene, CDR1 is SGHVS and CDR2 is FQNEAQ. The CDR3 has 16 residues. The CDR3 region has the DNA TGTGCCAGCAGCATAATCGTCCAAGGACAGCAAGAGACCCAGTACTTC. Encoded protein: CASSIIVQGQQETQYF.

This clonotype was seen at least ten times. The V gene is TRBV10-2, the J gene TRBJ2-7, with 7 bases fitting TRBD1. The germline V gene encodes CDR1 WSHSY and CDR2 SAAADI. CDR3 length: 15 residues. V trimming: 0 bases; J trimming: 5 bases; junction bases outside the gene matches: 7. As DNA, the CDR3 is TGCGCCAGCAGTGAGTCGGTAGACAGGGCCCACGAGCAGTACTTC. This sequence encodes CASSESVDRAHEQYF.

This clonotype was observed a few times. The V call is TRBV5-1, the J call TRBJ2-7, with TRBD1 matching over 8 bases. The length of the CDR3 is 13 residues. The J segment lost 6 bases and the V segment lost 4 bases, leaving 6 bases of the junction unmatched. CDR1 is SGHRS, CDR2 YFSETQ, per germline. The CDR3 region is CASSATGAGEQYF. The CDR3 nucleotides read TGCGCCAGCAGCGCGACAGGGGCAGGCGAGCAGTACTTC.

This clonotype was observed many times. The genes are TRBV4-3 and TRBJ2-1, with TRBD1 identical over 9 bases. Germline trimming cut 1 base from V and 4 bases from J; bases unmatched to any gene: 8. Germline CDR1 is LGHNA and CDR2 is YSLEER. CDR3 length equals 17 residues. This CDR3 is CASSQVVGTGPYNEQFF. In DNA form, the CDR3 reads TGCGCCAGCAGCCAAGTAGTGGGGACAGGGCCTTACAATGAGCAGTTCTTC.

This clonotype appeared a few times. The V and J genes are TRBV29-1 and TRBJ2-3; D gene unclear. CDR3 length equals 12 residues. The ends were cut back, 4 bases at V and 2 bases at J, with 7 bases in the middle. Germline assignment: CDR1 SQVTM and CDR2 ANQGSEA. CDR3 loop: CSVVTVTDTQYF. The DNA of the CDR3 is TGCAGCGTTGTGACGGTCACAGATACGCAGTATTTT.